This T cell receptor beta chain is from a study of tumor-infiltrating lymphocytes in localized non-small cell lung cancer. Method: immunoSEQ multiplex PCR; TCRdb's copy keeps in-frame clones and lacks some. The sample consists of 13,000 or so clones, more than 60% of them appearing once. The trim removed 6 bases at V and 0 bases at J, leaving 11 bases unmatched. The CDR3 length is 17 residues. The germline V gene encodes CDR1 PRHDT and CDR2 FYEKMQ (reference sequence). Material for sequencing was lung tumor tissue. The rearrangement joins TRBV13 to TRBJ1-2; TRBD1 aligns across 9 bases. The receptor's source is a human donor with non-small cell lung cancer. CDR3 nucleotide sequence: TGTGCCAGCAGTACCCGGGACAGGGTCCGCCCTAACTATGGCTACACCTTC. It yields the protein CASSTRDRVRPNYGYTF.